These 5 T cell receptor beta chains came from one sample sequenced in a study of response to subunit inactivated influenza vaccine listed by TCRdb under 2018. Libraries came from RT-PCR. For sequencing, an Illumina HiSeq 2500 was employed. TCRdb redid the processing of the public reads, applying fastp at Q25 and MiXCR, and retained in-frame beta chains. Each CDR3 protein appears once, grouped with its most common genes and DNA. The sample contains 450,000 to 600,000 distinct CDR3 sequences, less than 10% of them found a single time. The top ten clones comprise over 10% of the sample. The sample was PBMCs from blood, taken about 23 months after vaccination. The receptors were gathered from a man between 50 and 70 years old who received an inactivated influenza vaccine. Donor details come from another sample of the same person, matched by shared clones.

The CDR3 protein is CSVHTGNTQYF. The DNA of the CDR3 is TGCAGCGTACACACAGGGAACACGCAGTATTTT. The J gene is TRBJ2-3, the V gene TRBV29-1; perhaps TRBD1 as D (6 bases). Trimming left V 6 bases short and J 9 bases short, with 13 bases between. Looked up from germline, CDR1 is SQVTM and CDR2 is ANQGSEA. The CDR3 is 11 amino acids.

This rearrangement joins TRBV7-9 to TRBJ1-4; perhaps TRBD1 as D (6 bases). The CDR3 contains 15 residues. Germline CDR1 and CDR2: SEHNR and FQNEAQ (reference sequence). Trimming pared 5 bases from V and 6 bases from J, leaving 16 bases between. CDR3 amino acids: CASSAYRVGYEKLFF. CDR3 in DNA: TGTGCCAGCAGCGCCTACAGGGTGGGTTATGAAAAACTGTTTTTT.

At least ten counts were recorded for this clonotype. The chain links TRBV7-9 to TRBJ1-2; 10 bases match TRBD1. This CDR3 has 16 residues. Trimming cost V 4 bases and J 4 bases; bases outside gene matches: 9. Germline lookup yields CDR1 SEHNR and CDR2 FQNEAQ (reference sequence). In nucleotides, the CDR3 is TGTGCCAGCAGCTCAGTCCCGGGACAGGGGAGCTATGGCTACACCTTC. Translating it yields CASSSVPGQGSYGYTF.

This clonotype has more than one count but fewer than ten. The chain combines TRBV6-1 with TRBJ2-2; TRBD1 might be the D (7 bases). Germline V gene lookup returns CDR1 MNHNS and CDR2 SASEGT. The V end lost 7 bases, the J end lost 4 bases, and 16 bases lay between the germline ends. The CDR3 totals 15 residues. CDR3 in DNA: TGTGCCAGCACCCTCAGGGGGGTCGGCACCGGGGAGCTGTTTTTT. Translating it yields CASTLRGVGTGELFF.

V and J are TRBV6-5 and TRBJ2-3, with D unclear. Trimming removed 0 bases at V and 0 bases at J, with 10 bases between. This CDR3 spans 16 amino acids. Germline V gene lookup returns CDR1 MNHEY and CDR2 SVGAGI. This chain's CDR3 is CASSYSIGSSTDTQYF. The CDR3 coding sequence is TGTGCCAGCAGTTACTCTATAGGTTCTAGCACAGATACGCAGTATTTT.